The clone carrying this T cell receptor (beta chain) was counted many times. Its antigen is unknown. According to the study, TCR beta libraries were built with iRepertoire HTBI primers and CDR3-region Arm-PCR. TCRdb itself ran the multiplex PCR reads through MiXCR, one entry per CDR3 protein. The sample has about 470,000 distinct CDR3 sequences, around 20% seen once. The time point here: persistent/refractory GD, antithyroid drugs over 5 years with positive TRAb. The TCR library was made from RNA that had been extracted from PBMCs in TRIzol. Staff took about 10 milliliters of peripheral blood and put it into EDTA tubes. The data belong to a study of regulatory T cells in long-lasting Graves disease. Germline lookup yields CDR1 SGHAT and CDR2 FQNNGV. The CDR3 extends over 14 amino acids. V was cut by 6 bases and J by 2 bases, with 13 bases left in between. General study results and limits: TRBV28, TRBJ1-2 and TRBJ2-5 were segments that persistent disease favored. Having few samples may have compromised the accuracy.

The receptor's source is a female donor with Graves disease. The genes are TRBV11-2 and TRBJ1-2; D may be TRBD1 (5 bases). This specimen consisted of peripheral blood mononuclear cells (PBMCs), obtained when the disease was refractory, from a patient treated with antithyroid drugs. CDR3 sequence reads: CASSTLRDNYGYTF. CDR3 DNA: TGTGCCAGCAGTACACTCCGGGACAACTATGGCTACACCTTC.